Below are 18 T cell receptor beta chains sequenced from a single sample in a study of graft-versus-host responses after intestinal transplantation. Sequencing was performed with immunoSEQ multiplex PCR; in TCRdb, only in-frame clones are kept and a portion is missing. There are more than 80,000 clones in the sample; roughly 89% occur only once, and roughly 0.37% lies in the top ten. Which antigens these TCRs recognize remains unknown. The material was unstimulated CD4+ T cells sorted from spleen or lymph node cells, obtained before intestinal transplant. The receptors come from a human donor who received an intestinal transplant.

The gene calls are TRBV27 and TRBJ2-7; possibly TRBD1 for D (6 bases). CDR3 length: 16 amino acids. Germline-derived CDR1 and CDR2 are MNHEY and SMNVEV (reference sequence). V was shortened by 4 bases and J by 0 bases, with 16 bases between the two germline ends. For the CDR3, the DNA is TGTGCCAGCAGTTACCCACAGGGATCCTTCTCCTACGAGCAGTACTTC. Amino acid sequence: CASSYPQGSFSYEQYF.

The chain is built from TRBV10-3 and TRBJ1-5; tentatively, D is TRBD1 (6 bases). V shed 4 bases and J shed 5 bases, with 12 bases lying between them. CDR3 size: 14 residues. Germline CDR1 ENHRY, CDR2 SYGVKD. In DNA, the CDR3 is TGTGCCATCAGTGGTGGGGGCCCCTATCAGCCCCAGCATTTT. It specifies CAISGGGPYQPQHF.

This clone was counted a single time. Here the CDR3 DNA reads TGCGCCAGCAGCTTGGACCCGGCCACAGGGGAGTCTGAAGCTTTCTTT. As protein: CASSLDPATGESEAFF. The chain carries TRBV5-1 and TRBJ1-1; TRBD1 matches 7 bases. This CDR3 is 16 amino acids long. Germline assignment: CDR1 SGHRS and CDR2 YFSETQ. Losses at the gene ends were 0 bases for V and 6 bases for J; bases not matched to a gene: 11.

This chain links TRBV4-1 with TRBJ1-1; TRBD1 aligns across 9 bases. This CDR3 is built from 16 residues. The V segment lost 4 bases and the J segment 1 base; nucleotides outside the gene matches: 7. Per germline, CDR1 MGHRA and CDR2 YSYEKL. CDR3 DNA sequence: TGCGCCAGCAGCCGCCGGACAGGGGCGGGGAACACTGAAGCTTTCTTT. It specifies CASSRRTGAGNTEAFF.

The chain links TRBV2 to TRBJ2-3, with 8 positions matching TRBD1. Trimming cost V 5 bases and J 1 base; bases outside gene matches: 5. The CDR3 totals 15 residues. Germline V gene lookup returns CDR1 SNHLY and CDR2 FYNNEI. The DNA of the CDR3 is TGTGCCAGCAGTACCCAGGGACAGGGCACAGATACGCAGTATTTT. This codes for CASSTQGQGTDTQYF.

The chain employs TRBV2 and TRBJ1-2; D is possibly TRBD1 (6 bases). This CDR3 region has 15 residues. The germline V gene encodes CDR1 SNHLY and CDR2 FYNNEI. Between the trimmed V and J ends, which lost 6 bases and 2 bases, there was a span of 16 bases. The CDR3 here is CASSPGGTQNYGYTF. CDR3 sequence (DNA): TGTGCCAGCAGCCCCGGGGGGACACAGAACTATGGCTACACCTTC.

This clone was found once. This chain connects TRBV9 to TRBJ1-3; D uncertain. The V gene lost 3 bases and the J gene lost 4 bases, with 11 bases spanning the gap. The germline gives CDR1 SGDLS, CDR2 YYNGEE. This CDR3 region has 14 residues. Here the CDR3 DNA reads TGTGCCAGCAGCGCTACCCCTGCGGGAAACACCATATATTTT. It translates to CASSATPAGNTIYF.

The chain uses TRBV29-1 and TRBJ2-1; a possible D gene is TRBD2 (5 bases). CDR3 length: 15 residues. Per the germline V gene, CDR1 is SQVTM and CDR2 is ANQGSEA. The V gene lost 1 base and the J gene lost 0 bases, with 10 bases spanning the gap. In nucleotides, the CDR3 is TGCAGCGTTGAAGTCGGGATCAGCTCCTACAATGAGCAGTTCTTC. Its protein is CSVEVGISSYNEQFF.

The chain links TRBV25-1 to TRBJ2-3; D is ambiguous. Trimming took off 6 bases at V and 2 bases at J, with 3 bases between the two ends. The CDR3 has 11 amino acids. Germline values: CDR1 MGHDK, CDR2 SYGVNS. The CDR3 region is CASSHTDTQYF. In DNA, the CDR3 is TGTGCCAGCAGCCACACAGATACGCAGTATTTT.

The rearrangement uses TRBV7-8 and TRBJ2-2; 7 bases map to TRBD1. The CDR3 contains 15 residues. The V gene's germline CDR1 is SGHVS and CDR2 FQNEAQ. V was clipped by 4 bases and J by 2 bases; unmatched bases: 4. For the CDR3, the DNA is TGTGCCAGCAGCTCCGACAGGGTAAACACCGGGGAGCTGTTTTTT. This gives the protein CASSSDRVNTGELFF.

The CDR3 region is CASSVTAGGPDTQYF. DNA for the CDR3: TGTGCCAGCAGCGTAACAGCGGGAGGGCCAGATACGCAGTATTTT. V gene TRBV9 combines with J gene TRBJ2-3, with 10 bases lining up with TRBD2. Germline assignment: CDR1 SGDLS and CDR2 YYNGEE. This CDR3 comprises 15 residues. Germline trimming cut 1 base from V and 4 bases from J; bases unmatched to any gene: 3.

J is TRBJ2-2 and V is TRBV7-6, with D possibly TRBD1 on 5 matching bases. The CDR3 spans 13 residues. V lost 5 bases and J 6 bases, leaving 10 bases between the germline ends. Germline V gene data show CDR1 as SGHVS and CDR2 as FNYEAQ. The CDR3 here is CASSASTAGELFF. The CDR3 nucleotides read TGTGCCAGCAGCGCTTCGACAGCCGGGGAGCTGTTTTTT.

This clone was picked up a small number of times. The V call is TRBV5-4, the J call TRBJ2-1, with D tentatively TRBD2 (5 bases). Germline-derived CDR1 and CDR2 are SGHNT and YYREEE (reference sequence). This CDR3 comprises 11 residues. The V end lost 3 bases, the J end lost 7 bases, and 5 bases lay between the germline ends. Here the CDR3 reads CASSWTNEQFF. CDR3 in DNA: TGTGCCAGCAGCTGGACTAATGAGCAGTTCTTC.

The gene calls are TRBV6-5 and TRBJ2-1; 14 bases are a match to TRBD2. The ends lost 5 bases at V and 6 bases at J; junction bases unmatched: 3. The length of the CDR3 is 15 residues. The germline CDR1 and CDR2 sequences are MNHEY and SVGAGI. CDR3 amino acids: CASSRLAGGLNEQFF. The CDR3 DNA reads TGTGCCAGCAGTCGACTAGCGGGGGGGCTCAATGAGCAGTTCTTC.

As concerns this clone: Relative to the germline gene, one junction end is altered; a read error may explain this. This chain links TRBV7-7 with TRBJ2-5; perhaps TRBD1 as D (6 bases). The CDR3 covers 13 residues. The germline V gene encodes CDR1 SSHAT and CDR2 FNYEAQ (reference sequence). CDR3 loop: CASSQGNQETQYF. CDR3 nucleotide sequence: TGTGCTAGCAGCCAGGGGAACCAAGAGACCCAGTACTTC. Filled out from reference TRBV7-7 and TRBJ2-5, the complete variable domain reads GAGVSQSPRYKVTKRGQDVTLRCDPISSHATLYWYQQALGQGPEFLTYFNYEAQPDKSGLPSDRFSAERPEGSISTLTIQRTEQRDSAMYRCASSQGNQETQYFGPGTRLLVL.

The chain employs TRBV2 and TRBJ1-1; 7 nucleotides agree with TRBD1. V shed 6 bases and J 0 bases; nucleotides not matched to a gene: 4. CDR1 SNHLY and CDR2 FYNNEI come from the germline V gene. This CDR3 has 14 residues. The CDR3 region has the DNA TGTGCCAGCAGGACACAGGGGCTGAACACTGAAGCTTTCTTT. Amino acid sequence: CASRTQGLNTEAFF.

The rearrangement uses TRBV28 and TRBJ1-1; D is perhaps TRBD1 (5 bases). Trimming removed 4 bases at V and 8 bases at J, with 8 bases between. The CDR3 consists of 11 residues. Germline-derived CDR1 and CDR2 are MDHEN and SYDVKM. The CDR3 region has the DNA TGTGCCAGCAGTTCCGGGGGGGAAGCTTTCTTT. Translation: CASSSGGEAFF.

The CDR3 bases are TGTGCCAGCAGGCAACCGGGACAGGGTTCTTACGAGCAGTACTTC. As protein: CASRQPGQGSYEQYF. The chain employs TRBV6-1 and TRBJ2-7, with TRBD1 matching over 9 bases. There are 15 residues in the CDR3. The germline V gene encodes CDR1 MNHNS and CDR2 SASEGT. V trimming: 6 bases; J trimming: 4 bases; junction bases outside the gene matches: 10.